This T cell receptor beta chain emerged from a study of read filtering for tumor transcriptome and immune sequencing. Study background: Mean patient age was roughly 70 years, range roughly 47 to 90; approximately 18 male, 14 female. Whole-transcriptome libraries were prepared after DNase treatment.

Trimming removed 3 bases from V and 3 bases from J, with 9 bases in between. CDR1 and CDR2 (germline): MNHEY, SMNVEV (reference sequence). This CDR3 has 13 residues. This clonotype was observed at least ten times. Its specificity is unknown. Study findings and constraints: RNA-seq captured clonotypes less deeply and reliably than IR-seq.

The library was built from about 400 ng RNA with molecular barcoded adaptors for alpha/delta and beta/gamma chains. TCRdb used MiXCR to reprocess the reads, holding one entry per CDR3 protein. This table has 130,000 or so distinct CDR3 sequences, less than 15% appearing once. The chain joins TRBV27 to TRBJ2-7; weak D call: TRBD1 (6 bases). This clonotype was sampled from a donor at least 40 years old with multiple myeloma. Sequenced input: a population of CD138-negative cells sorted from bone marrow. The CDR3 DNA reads TGTGCCAGCAGTTTCCGGGACAACTACGAGCAGTACTTC. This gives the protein CASSFRDNYEQYF.